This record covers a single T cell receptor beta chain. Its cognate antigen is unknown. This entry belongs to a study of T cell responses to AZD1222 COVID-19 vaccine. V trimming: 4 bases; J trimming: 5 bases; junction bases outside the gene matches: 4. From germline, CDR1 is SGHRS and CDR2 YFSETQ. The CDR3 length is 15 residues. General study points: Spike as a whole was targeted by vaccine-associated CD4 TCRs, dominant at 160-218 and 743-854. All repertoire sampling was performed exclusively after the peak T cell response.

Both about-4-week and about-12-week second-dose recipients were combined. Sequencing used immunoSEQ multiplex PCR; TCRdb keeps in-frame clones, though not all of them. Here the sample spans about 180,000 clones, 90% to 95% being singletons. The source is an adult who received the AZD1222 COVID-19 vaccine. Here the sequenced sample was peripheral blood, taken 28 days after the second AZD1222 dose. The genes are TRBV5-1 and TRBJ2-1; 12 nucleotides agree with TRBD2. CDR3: CASSVGLAGNNEQFF. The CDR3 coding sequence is TGCGCCAGCAGCGTTGGACTAGCGGGAAACAATGAGCAGTTCTTC.